What follows are 29 T cell receptor beta chains derived from one specimen sequenced in a study of radiotherapy plus CTLA-4 blockade in lung cancer. Clones were read by immunoSEQ multiplex PCR, and TCRdb kept only the in-frame ones, dropping some. The sample includes around 40,000 clones, around 75% of them seen just once. The sequencing used peripheral blood, collected from a patient treated with radiotherapy plus ipilimumab. These receptors originate from a human donor with non-small cell lung cancer who had stable disease on radiotherapy plus ipilimumab.

The rearrangement joins TRBV6-5 to TRBJ1-1; no clear D. From germline, CDR1 is MNHEY and CDR2 SVGAGI. This CDR3 has 13 residues. V lost 6 bases to trimming and J lost 4 bases, with 12 bases between them. The CDR3 region has the DNA TGTGCCAGCAGCCCCTTGGGGAGCACTGAAGCTTTCTTT. Amino acids: CASSPLGSTEAFF.

This clone was counted a single time. The V and J genes are TRBV14 and TRBJ1-1, with 9 positions matching TRBD1. The junction had 6 bases not matched to a gene; V was cut back by 0 bases and J by 13 bases. The CDR3 has 13 amino acids. Germline V gives CDR1 SGHDN, CDR2 FVKESK. CDR3 residues: CASSQDNRGRVFF. CDR3 DNA: TGTGCCAGCAGCCAAGATAACAGGGGGCGGGTTTTCTTT.

This clone was seen a single time. V is TRBV4-1 and J is TRBJ1-5, with unresolved D. Trimming took off 3 bases at V and 7 bases at J, with 16 bases between the two ends. Looked up from germline, CDR1 is MGHRA and CDR2 is YSYEKL. The CDR3 sequence is 15 residues long. CDR3 sequence reads: CASSHYLFAGQPQHF. The CDR3 region has the DNA TGCGCCAGCAGCCATTATCTCTTTGCAGGCCAGCCCCAGCATTTT.

The J gene is TRBJ2-7, the V gene TRBV27, with a possible D match to TRBD1 (6 bases). V dropped 6 bases and J dropped 2 bases, with 14 bases sitting between them. Germline V gives CDR1 MNHEY, CDR2 SMNVEV (reference sequence). This CDR3 comprises 14 residues. The CDR3 coding sequence is TGTGCCAGCAGCACCGGGACAACGACCTACGAGCAGTACTTC. Its protein is CASSTGTTTYEQYF.

The genes are TRBV5-6 and TRBJ2-3; D is ambiguous. V lost 2 bases, J lost 2 bases, and 12 bases lay in between. The CDR3 runs 15 residues. The germline gives CDR1 SGHDT, CDR2 YYEEEE. The CDR3: CASSFSWSPTDTQYF. CDR3 in DNA: TGTGCCAGCAGCTTCTCGTGGAGTCCCACAGATACGCAGTATTTT.

This chain connects TRBV5-4 to TRBJ1-1; 8 positions match TRBD1. This CDR3 has 17 amino acids. V lost 2 bases, J lost 1 base, and 10 bases stayed unmatched. Per the germline V gene, CDR1 is SGHNT and CDR2 is YYREEE (reference sequence). The CDR3 is CASSFGQGETGNTEAFF. In nucleotides, the CDR3 is TGTGCCAGCAGCTTCGGACAGGGTGAGACGGGGAACACTGAAGCTTTCTTT.

This clone showed up just a few times. V is TRBV7-8 and J is TRBJ2-7; 9 positions match TRBD1. The CDR3 runs to 15 residues. The V gene's germline CDR1 is SGHVS and CDR2 FQNEAQ. The trim removed 6 bases at V and 4 bases at J, leaving 10 bases unmatched. The CDR3 DNA reads TGTGCCAGCAGACGAAACAGGGGGCTTGTTTACGAGCAGTACTTC. Translating it yields CASRRNRGLVYEQYF.

As concerns this clone: This same CDR3 is encoded by further DNA sequences in the sample. The rearrangement links TRBV2 to TRBJ1-5; 10 bases fit TRBD1. Trimming at V came to 6 bases and at J to 3 bases, leaving 5 bases not matched to a gene. Germline CDR1 and CDR2: SNHLY and FYNNEI. The CDR3 is 15 residues long. The CDR3 DNA reads TGTGCCAGCAGGGCGGGACAGGGGAACAATCAGCCCCAGCATTTT. Its protein product is CASRAGQGNNQPQHF.

The V gene is TRBV7-6, the J gene TRBJ1-2; D gene ambiguous. The germline CDR1 and CDR2 sequences are SGHVS and FNYEAQ. The CDR3 is 14 amino acids. V gave up 4 bases and J gave up 1 base, with 10 bases separating them. CDR3 in DNA: TGTGCCAGCAGCTCCCCTGGCAGTAACTATGGCTACACCTTC. It specifies CASSSPGSNYGYTF.

V gene TRBV19 combines with J gene TRBJ1-3; D gene unclear. CDR1 LNHDA and CDR2 SQIVND come from the germline V gene (reference sequence). Deletions cut 3 bases from V and 0 bases from J, with 9 bases between. The CDR3 runs 15 residues. The CDR3 region is CASSISGVSGNTIYF. The DNA for the CDR3 is TGTGCCAGTAGTATCTCGGGAGTCTCTGGAAACACCATATATTTT.

This clone was seen only a few times. Written as DNA, the CDR3 is TGCGCCAGCAGCCCGACAGGGTTGGGGTCTGGAAACACCATATATTTT. Amino acid sequence: CASSPTGLGSGNTIYF. The chain joins TRBV5-1 to TRBJ1-3; 7 bases are shared with TRBD1. The J segment lost 1 base and the V segment lost 4 bases, leaving 8 bases of the junction unmatched. CDR1 is SGHRS and CDR2 is YFSETQ in the germline V gene. The CDR3 has 16 amino acids.

The genes are TRBV7-8 and TRBJ1-6; weak D call: TRBD1 (6 bases). Per germline, CDR1 SGHVS and CDR2 FQNEAQ. The CDR3 consists of 14 residues. Trimming took off 6 bases at V and 7 bases at J, with 13 bases between the two ends. The DNA for the CDR3 is TGTGCCAGCAGTTCACAGGGCCGGAATTCACCCCTCCACTTT. This codes for CASSSQGRNSPLHF.

This chain uses TRBV28 with TRBJ2-2; D possibly corresponds to TRBD2 (5 bases). Trimming shortened V by 6 bases and J by 0 bases, and 11 bases separated the two germline ends. The CDR3 runs to 15 residues. Per germline, CDR1 MDHEN and CDR2 SYDVKM. In DNA form, the CDR3 reads TGTGCCAGCAGACCTAGCTCTCCGAACACCGGGGAGCTGTTTTTT. It encodes CASRPSSPNTGELFF.

The chain combines TRBV5-8 with TRBJ1-5, with a weak D call TRBD1 (6 bases). The CDR3 length is 13 residues. V dropped 3 bases and J dropped 8 bases, with 12 bases sitting between them. CDR1 is SGHTS, CDR2 YDEGEE, per germline. CDR3 DNA: TGTGCCAGCAGCTGGGGAGGGGGGGAGCCCCAGCATTTT. Translated: CASSWGGGEPQHF.

This chain connects TRBV19 to TRBJ1-2, with 8 bases that match TRBD1. Germline V CDR1 and CDR2: LNHDA, SQIVND (reference sequence). The CDR3 consists of 15 residues. With 7 bases clipped from V and 3 bases from J, the junction kept 10 bases outside the gene matches. CDR3: CASIGQGRGDYGYTF. Here the CDR3 DNA reads TGTGCCAGTATCGGACAGGGAAGGGGAGACTATGGCTACACCTTC.

The chain couples TRBV5-4 to TRBJ1-1; 8 bases are shared with TRBD1. CDR1 SGHNT and CDR2 YYREEE come from the germline V gene (reference sequence). V was clipped by 2 bases and J by 3 bases; unmatched bases: 15. This CDR3 contains 18 residues. CDR3 in DNA: TGTGCCAGCAGCTTTCAAAGTATTTTCAGGGGGCTTGACACTGAAGCTTTCTTT. The encoded protein is CASSFQSIFRGLDTEAFF.

The CDR3 region is CASSPRDRGKNTIYF. The CDR3 bases are TGTGCCAGCAGCCCCAGGGACAGGGGGAAAAACACCATATATTTT. This chain connects TRBV5-6 to TRBJ1-3; 11 bases fit TRBD1. The CDR3 sequence is 15 residues long. The germline V gene encodes CDR1 SGHDT and CDR2 YYEEEE. J was trimmed by 6 bases and V by 4 bases; bases with no gene match: 6.

A few counts support this clone. The rearrangement links TRBV6-1 to TRBJ2-7, with 8 nucleotides matching TRBD1. V was clipped by 4 bases and J by 1 base; unmatched bases: 3. The CDR3 contains 14 residues. Germline V CDR1 and CDR2: MNHNS, SASEGT. The CDR3 DNA reads TGTGCCAGCAGTGCAACAGGGGGTTCCTACGAGCAGTACTTC. Amino acid sequence: CASSATGGSYEQYF.

The chain uses TRBV5-1 and TRBJ2-1; 7 bases are a match to TRBD1. The germline V gene encodes CDR1 SGHRS and CDR2 YFSETQ. CDR3 length: 14 amino acids. V was clipped by 4 bases and J by 7 bases; unmatched bases: 8. CDR3: CASSVRDSLNEQFF. CDR3 DNA sequence: TGCGCCAGCAGCGTCCGGGACAGCTTAAATGAGCAGTTCTTC.

The gene calls are TRBV5-6 and TRBJ1-4; D is perhaps TRBD1 (5 bases). Trimming took off 4 bases at V and 5 bases at J, with 18 bases between the two ends. The CDR3 sequence is 16 residues long. Per the germline V gene, CDR1 is SGHDT and CDR2 is YYEEEE. In DNA form, the CDR3 reads TGTGCCAGCAGCCCGGGGGGTCCCGTTGTCAATGAAAAACTGTTTTTT. This encodes CASSPGGPVVNEKLFF.

The chain couples TRBV9 to TRBJ2-2; TRBD2 aligns across 8 bases. This CDR3 contains 14 residues. V gave up 5 bases and J gave up 4 bases; unmatched junction bases: 4. Germline V CDR1 and CDR2: SGDLS, YYNGEE. The CDR3, as DNA: TGTGCCAGCAGTCGGGGGGGAGGCACCGGGGAGCTGTTTTTT. Residues: CASSRGGGTGELFF.

The CDR3 sequence is CASSPLAGTGGPYGYTF. DNA for the CDR3: TGTGCCAGCAGCCCCCTAGCCGGGACAGGGGGCCCCTATGGCTACACCTTC. The chain carries TRBV25-1 and TRBJ1-2; 12 bases agree with TRBD1. V shed 6 bases and J 4 bases; nucleotides not matched to a gene: 12. The germline CDR1 and CDR2 sequences are MGHDK and SYGVNS. This CDR3 is built from 17 residues.

J is TRBJ2-2 and V is TRBV6-4; the D gene is possibly TRBD1 (5 bases). This CDR3 contains 14 residues. In germline, CDR1 is MRHNA, CDR2 SNTAGT. The ends were cut back, 1 base at V and 6 bases at J, with 9 bases in the middle. The CDR3 loop is CASSDFRGSGELFF. The CDR3 nucleotides are TGTGCCAGCAGTGACTTTAGGGGATCCGGGGAGCTGTTTTTT.

This clone was counted a few times. This chain links TRBV7-9 with TRBJ1-5; the D gene is possibly TRBD1 (6 bases). Trimming pared 5 bases from V and 5 bases from J, leaving 19 bases between. This CDR3 is built from 16 residues. CDR1 SEHNR and CDR2 FQNEAQ come from the germline V gene (reference sequence). The CDR3 loop is CASSPGQNDVDQPQHF. DNA for the CDR3: TGTGCCAGCAGCCCAGGACAGAACGACGTCGATCAGCCCCAGCATTTT.

The chain is built from TRBV6-1 and TRBJ2-1; D gene ambiguous. Germline V gives CDR1 MNHNS, CDR2 SASEGT. V was cut by 2 bases and J by 1 base, with 24 bases left in between. The CDR3 has 20 residues. The CDR3: CASSELIGVEWSRSYNEQFF. In DNA, the CDR3 is TGTGCCAGCAGTGAACTCATCGGTGTGGAATGGAGTCGTTCCTACAATGAGCAGTTCTTC.

The genes are TRBV7-9 and TRBJ2-7; D may be TRBD2 (6 bases). Trimming left V 5 bases short and J 7 bases short, with 24 bases between. Germline CDR1 SEHNR, CDR2 FQNEAQ (reference sequence). This CDR3 has 16 amino acids. CDR3 in amino acids: CASSPRGAGMPGEQYF. The CDR3 nucleotides are TGTGCCAGCAGCCCTAGAGGCGCGGGGATGCCGGGTGAGCAGTACTTC.

V usage is TRBV29-1 and J usage is TRBJ2-5, with 12 bases matching TRBD2. V was pared by 6 bases and J by 5 bases, with 16 bases of the junction left unmatched. From germline, CDR1 is SQVTM and CDR2 ANQGSEA. CDR3 length equals 17 residues. The CDR3, as DNA: TGCAGCGTGTCCAAGGGCTCTAGCGGGGGGGCCCGGGAGACCCAGTACTTC. Translated: CSVSKGSSGGARETQYF.

The chain recombines TRBV18 with TRBJ1-2, with D perhaps TRBD1 (6 bases). V lost 5 bases, J lost 2 bases, and 12 bases lay in between. Germline assignment: CDR1 KGHSH and CDR2 LQKENI. This CDR3 contains 14 residues. CDR3 protein: CASSANTGNYGYTF. In nucleotides, the CDR3 is TGTGCCAGCTCAGCTAACACAGGGAACTATGGCTACACCTTC.

The chain carries TRBV5-1 and TRBJ1-1; tentative D call: TRBD1 (6 bases). Germline V gene sequence: CDR1 SGHRS, CDR2 YFSETQ. This CDR3 is 14 amino acids long. The V gene lost 4 bases and the J gene lost 2 bases, with 12 bases spanning the gap. The CDR3 sequence is CASSVQGINTEAFF. The CDR3 DNA reads as TGCGCCAGCAGCGTTCAGGGGATTAACACTGAAGCTTTCTTT.